This record looks at one T cell receptor beta chain sequence and its context. What it binds is unknown. Terminally differentiated effector memory CD45RA+ cells were left out of the naive CD8 fraction, which was CD45RO-negative and positively selected for CCR7. This sample was taken from a study of shared clonotypes between healthy human individuals. The study, taken as a whole, reports: Estimated richness was generally greater in naive than memory subsets.

CDR3 length: 17 residues. Per the germline V gene, CDR1 is SEHNR and CDR2 is FQNEAQ (reference sequence). Trimming took off 4 bases at V and 4 bases at J, with 19 bases between the two ends. Profiling relied on immunoSEQ multiplex PCR, and the TCRdb table lists in-frame clones only, not all of them. The repertoire has under 2,000,000 clones, approximately 94% of them found once; the top ten carry approximately 1%. The rearrangement joins TRBV7-9 to TRBJ1-4, with D tentatively TRBD1 (6 bases). The clonotype comes from a young man in good health. The sample taken for sequencing was naive CD8+ T cells sorted from blood. CDR3: CASSSNRDTRFNEKLFF. CDR3 DNA: TGTGCCAGCAGCTCCAATCGGGACACCAGATTTAATGAAAAACTGTTTTTT.